The clone carrying this T cell receptor (beta chain) was seen more than once but under ten times. The antigen is undetermined. Each CDR3 protein is one row after TCRdb ran MiXCR on the 5' RACE reads. The repertoire holds 40,000 to 65,000 distinct CDR3 sequences, about 25% seen once, with about 3% in the top ten. Trimming pared 5 bases from V and 0 bases from J, leaving 10 bases between. Germline CDR1 reads SGHTA; CDR2 reads FQGNSA. CDR3 size: 15 residues. Overall study results and limits: Larger-cohort validation covered only one TCR beta V-J rearrangement. Greatest tumor Treg TCR overlap was with tumor naive CD4+ cells.

The sequence came from a female donor with breast cancer. What was sequenced was tumor-infiltrating naive CD4+ T cells sorted from the breast tumor. Subset here: naive CD4+ T cells, CD4+CD45RA+CD25-. The genes are TRBV7-2 and TRBJ1-4; D is perhaps TRBD1 (5 bases). The CDR3 is CASSAQGATNEKLFF. CDR3 DNA: TGTGCCAGCAGCGCGCAGGGTGCAACTAATGAAAAACTGTTTTTT.